This TCR beta chain was identified in a study of T cells in Graves' hyperthyroidism and ophthalmopathy. About the research overall: The initial diagnosis was the point when peripheral blood was collected, ahead of any treatment.

On this clonotype: Antigen: not known.

Hyperthyroidism of Graves' type that showed no ophthalmopathy progression within 18 months was stable. Diagnoses used clinical symptoms, serum thyroxine and TRAb, thyroid ultrasound and orbital computed tomography. The V gene's germline CDR1 is SGHRS and CDR2 YFSETQ. The CDR3 has 14 residues. Deletions cut 0 bases from V and 2 bases from J, with 8 bases between. TCR beta CDR3 region amplification was performed from RNA transcripts. The HTBI primer set served for first-round RT-PCR of the TCR CDR3. One entry per CDR3 protein results from TCRdb running MiXCR on the multiplex PCR reads. The table shows 370,000 or so distinct CDR3 sequences, with just under 25% occurring only once. Broader study findings: From stable hyperthyroidism, ophthalmopathy was set apart by a 13 V-J model.

The sequence came from a man in his fifties with Graves' hyperthyroidism. The V and J genes are TRBV5-1 and TRBJ1-1; D is uncertain. Sample: blood. The CDR3 sequence: CASSLAWTNTEAFF. The CDR3 region has the DNA TGCGCCAGCAGCTTGGCCTGGACTAACACTGAAGCTTTCTTT.